This TCR beta chain was recovered during a study of blood T cell repertoires in COVID-19. Study context: Samples came from the United States, Italy and Spain, spanning acute and convalescent COVID-19. From T cells, B-cell-depleted T cells, or PBMCs came the material, which was cDNA or gDNA.

The CDR3 spans 19 residues. CDR1 and CDR2 from the germline V gene are SGHTS and YDEGEE. The ends were cut back, 1 base at V and 6 bases at J, with 23 bases in the middle. Authors' data handling: Using reference gene primer amplification, nucleated cell counts were estimated. Clones were sequenced by immunoSEQ multiplex PCR, and TCRdb holds only the in-frame ones, with some missing. V and J calls plus clone size are reproduced from that table; the DNA served to infer D and trimming. The table lists 60,000 to 90,000 clones, roughly 70% of them singletons. This chain links TRBV5-8 with TRBJ1-6; TRBD1 is a possible D gene (5 bases). Sequencing was carried out using peripheral blood. The clonotype originates from a man aged 55 to 69 with acute or convalescent COVID-19. CDR3 residues: CASSLLVVLQGGSNSPLHF. The CDR3, as DNA: TGTGCCAGCAGCTTGTTGGTGGTCTTGCAGGGAGGGAGTAATTCACCCCTCCACTTT.